These 8 T cell receptor beta chains came from one sample sequenced in a study of response to subunit inactivated influenza vaccine. TCRdb ran MiXCR on the RT-PCR reads and lists one entry per CDR3 protein. Of about 700,000 distinct CDR3 sequences listed, around 14% are singletons. The input for sequencing was PBMCs from blood, taken less than 13 days after vaccination. These TCRs come from a man aged 45-60 years who received an inactivated influenza vaccine.

This chain links TRBV19 with TRBJ1-4; TRBD1 aligns across 8 bases. Germline V gene sequence: CDR1 LNHDA, CDR2 SQIVND (reference sequence). The CDR3 covers 15 residues. Trimming at V came to 5 bases and at J to 8 bases, leaving 10 bases not matched to a gene. The CDR3: CASSLSRGLREKLFF. CDR3 DNA sequence: TGTGCCAGTAGTCTATCCAGGGGGCTGAGAGAAAAACTGTTTTTT.

The chain employs TRBV10-3 and TRBJ2-1, with 13 bases lining up with TRBD2. J was trimmed by 8 bases and V by 2 bases; bases with no gene match: 6. This CDR3 spans 16 amino acids. Germline values: CDR1 ENHRY, CDR2 SYGVKD. CDR3 sequence: CAISETLLAGGYEQFF. For the CDR3, the DNA is TGTGCCATCAGTGAGACGTTACTAGCGGGGGGGTATGAGCAGTTCTTC.

This clonotype was seen more than once but under ten times. This chain connects TRBV4-3 to TRBJ2-7, with 7 nucleotides matching TRBD2. Germline V CDR1 and CDR2: LGHNA, YSLEER. The CDR3 covers 17 residues. The V and J ends lost 1 base and 6 bases, in that order; junction bases with no gene match: 15. CDR3 residues: CASSQAWSGGIEGEQYF. The CDR3 coding sequence is TGCGCCAGCAGCCAAGCTTGGTCGGGGGGTATCGAGGGCGAGCAGTACTTC.

Written as DNA, the CDR3 is TGCAGTGCTAGAGAGGGGACAGGGTGGGAGAACACTGAAGCTTTCTTT. Its translation: CSAREGTGWENTEAFF. The chain couples TRBV20-1 to TRBJ1-1; TRBD1 matches at 9 bases. The germline CDR1 and CDR2 sequences are DFQATT and SNEGSKA (reference sequence). V was clipped by 0 bases and J by 1 base; unmatched bases: 6. This CDR3 contains 16 residues.

This clonotype was counted ten times or more. The chain links TRBV7-2 to TRBJ2-5; 10 positions match TRBD2. Germline values: CDR1 SGHTA, CDR2 FQGNSA. With 1 base clipped from V and 5 bases from J, the junction kept 4 bases outside the gene matches. The CDR3 has 15 residues. The CDR3 spells CASSLGTSGWETQYF. As DNA, the CDR3 is TGTGCCAGCAGCTTAGGGACTAGCGGATGGGAGACCCAGTACTTC. Combining the CDR3 with reference TRBV7-2 and TRBJ2-5 gives the whole variable domain GAGVSQSPSNKVTEKGKDVELRCDPISGHTALYWYRQSLGQGLEFLIYFQGNSAPDKSGLPSDRFSAERTGGSVSTLTIQRTQQEDSAVYLCASSLGTSGWETQYFGPGTRLLVL.

This clonotype was found a few times. V gene TRBV4-1 combines with J gene TRBJ1-4; D gene uncertain. V lost 6 bases to trimming and J lost 5 bases, with 7 bases between them. The CDR3 extends over 12 amino acids. The germline gives CDR1 MGHRA, CDR2 YSYEKL. The CDR3 region is CASSPVNEKLFF. The DNA of the CDR3 is TGCGCCAGCAGTCCGGTGAATGAAAAACTGTTTTTT.

V is TRBV9 and J is TRBJ2-5, with 7 bases lining up with TRBD2. The CDR3 sequence is 16 residues long. J gave up 0 bases and V 4 bases, and 9 bases lay outside the gene matches. Germline lookup yields CDR1 SGDLS and CDR2 YYNGEE. In nucleotides, the CDR3 is TGTGCCAGCAGCATCTCTAGCGGAGAGTACCAAGAGACCCAGTACTTC. Protein product: CASSISSGEYQETQYF.

This clonotype showed up just a few times. The V and J genes are TRBV15 and TRBJ2-3; TRBD2 aligns across 14 bases. The V and J ends lost 0 bases and 0 bases, in that order; junction bases with no gene match: 8. The length of the CDR3 is 20 residues. The germline V gene encodes CDR1 LNHNV and CDR2 YYDKDF (reference sequence). CDR3 bases: TGTGCCACCAGCAGAGATGGACTAGCGGGAGGACCCCGGAGCACAGATACGCAGTATTTT. Its translation: CATSRDGLAGGPRSTDTQYF.